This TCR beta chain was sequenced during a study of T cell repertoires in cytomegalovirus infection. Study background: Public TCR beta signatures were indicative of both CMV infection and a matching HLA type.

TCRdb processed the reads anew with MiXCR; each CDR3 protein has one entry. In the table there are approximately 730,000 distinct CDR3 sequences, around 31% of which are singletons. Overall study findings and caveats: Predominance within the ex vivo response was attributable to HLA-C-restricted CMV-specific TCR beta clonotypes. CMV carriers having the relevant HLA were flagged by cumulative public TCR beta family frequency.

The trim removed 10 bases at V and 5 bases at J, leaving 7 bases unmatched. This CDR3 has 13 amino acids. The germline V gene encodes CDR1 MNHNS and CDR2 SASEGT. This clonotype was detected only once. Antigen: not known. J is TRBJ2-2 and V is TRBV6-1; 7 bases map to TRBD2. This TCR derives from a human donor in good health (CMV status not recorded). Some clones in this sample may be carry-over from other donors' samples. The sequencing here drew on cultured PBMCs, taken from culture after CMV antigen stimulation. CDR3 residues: CATTRGSTGELFF. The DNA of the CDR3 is TGTGCCACAACCCGCGGGAGTACCGGGGAGCTGTTTTTT.